The clone carrying this T cell receptor beta chain was seen ten or more times. Profiles of TCR beta VDJ and CDR3 were generated from a genomic DNA template. TCRdb used MiXCR to reprocess the reads, holding one entry per CDR3 protein. The sample holds around 190,000 distinct CDR3 sequences, 54% seen once. Per the germline V gene, CDR1 is LNHNV and CDR2 is YYDKDF (reference sequence). V trimming: 3 bases; J trimming: 1 base; junction bases outside the gene matches: 3. This CDR3 contains 17 residues. This sample is part of a study of CD8+CD57+ T cells in acquired aplastic anemia. Overall study context: Across the sorted CD4+ and CD8+ cells, DNA amounts averaged around 3.2 ug.

This TCR was sampled from a human donor in good health, serving as a control. The sample comprised sorted CD4+, CD8+, or CD8+CD57+ T cells (not recorded which) from PBMCs. The chain has TRBV15 and TRBJ2-6, with 10 bases that match TRBD1. In DNA form, the CDR3 reads TGTGCCACCAGCAGGAGACAGGGGGCGTCTGGGGCCAACGTCCTGACTTTC. Its protein is CATSRRQGASGANVLTF.